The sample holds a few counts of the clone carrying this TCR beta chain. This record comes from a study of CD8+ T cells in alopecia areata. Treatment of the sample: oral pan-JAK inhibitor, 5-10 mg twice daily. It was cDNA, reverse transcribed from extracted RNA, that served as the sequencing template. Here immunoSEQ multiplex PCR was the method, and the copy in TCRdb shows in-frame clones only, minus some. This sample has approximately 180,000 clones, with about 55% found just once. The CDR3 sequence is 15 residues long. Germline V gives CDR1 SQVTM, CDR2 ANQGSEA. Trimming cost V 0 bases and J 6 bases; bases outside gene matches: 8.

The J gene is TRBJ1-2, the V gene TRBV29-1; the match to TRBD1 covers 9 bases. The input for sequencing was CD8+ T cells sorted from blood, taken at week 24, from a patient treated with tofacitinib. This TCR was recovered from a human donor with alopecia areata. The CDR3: CSVEDRGQGMNGYTF. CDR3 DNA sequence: TGCAGCGTTGAAGATCGCGGACAGGGGATGAATGGCTACACCTTC.